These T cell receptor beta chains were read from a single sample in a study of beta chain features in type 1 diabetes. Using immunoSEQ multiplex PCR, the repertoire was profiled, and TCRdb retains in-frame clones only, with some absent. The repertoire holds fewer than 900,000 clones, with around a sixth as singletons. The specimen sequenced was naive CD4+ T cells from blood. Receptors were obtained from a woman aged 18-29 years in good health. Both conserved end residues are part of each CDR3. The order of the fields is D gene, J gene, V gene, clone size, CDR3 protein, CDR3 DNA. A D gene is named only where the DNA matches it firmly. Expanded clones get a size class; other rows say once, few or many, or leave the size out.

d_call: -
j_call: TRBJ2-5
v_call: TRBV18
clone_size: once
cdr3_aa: CASSPQGETQYF
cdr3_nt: TGTGCCAGCTCTCCTCAGGGGGAGACCCAGTACTTC

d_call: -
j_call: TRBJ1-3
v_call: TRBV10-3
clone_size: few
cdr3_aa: CAISDVSNSGNTIYF
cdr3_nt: TGTGCCATCAGTGATGTGTCAAACTCTGGAAACACCATATATTTT

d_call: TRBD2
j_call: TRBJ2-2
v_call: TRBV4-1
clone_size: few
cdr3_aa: CASSQARLAGGGTGELFF
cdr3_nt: TGCGCCAGCAGCCAAGCCAGGCTAGCGGGAGGAGGCACCGGGGAGCTGTTTTTT

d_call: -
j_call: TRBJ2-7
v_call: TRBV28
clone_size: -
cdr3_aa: CASSLHGDHYEQYF
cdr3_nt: TGTGCCAGCAGTCTCCACGGAGACCACTACGAGCAGTACTTC

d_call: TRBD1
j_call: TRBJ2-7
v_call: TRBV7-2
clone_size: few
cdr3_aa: CASSLAFGTGTYEQYF
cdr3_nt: TGTGCCAGCAGCTTGGCTTTCGGGACAGGGACCTACGAGCAGTACTTC

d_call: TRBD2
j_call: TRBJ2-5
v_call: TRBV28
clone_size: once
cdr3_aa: CASSLGLAGRVETQYF
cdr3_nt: TGTGCCAGCAGTTTAGGACTAGCGGGAAGGGTAGAGACCCAGTACTTC

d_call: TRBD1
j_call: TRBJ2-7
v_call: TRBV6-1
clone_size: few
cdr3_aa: CASSTTGGTYEQYF
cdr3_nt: TGTGCCAGCAGTACGACAGGGGGGACCTACGAGCAGTACTTC

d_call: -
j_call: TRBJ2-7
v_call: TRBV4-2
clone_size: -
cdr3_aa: CASSQDPVTDSYEQYF
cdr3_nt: TGTGCCAGCAGCCAAGATCCGGTGACAGATTCCTACGAGCAGTACTTC

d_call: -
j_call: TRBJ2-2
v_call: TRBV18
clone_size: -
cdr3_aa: CASSPLADLSTGELFF
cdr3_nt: TGTGCCAGCTCACCACTTGCGGATTTGAGCACCGGGGAGCTGTTTTTT

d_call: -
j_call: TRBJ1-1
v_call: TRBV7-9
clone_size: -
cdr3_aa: CASSLGAVPTGGAFF
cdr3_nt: TGTGCCAGCAGCTTAGGAGCGGTACCGACCGGAGGAGCTTTCTTT

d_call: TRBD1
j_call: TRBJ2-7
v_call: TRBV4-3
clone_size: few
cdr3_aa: CASSQQTGGEVYEQYF
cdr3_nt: TGCGCCAGCAGCCAACAAACAGGGGGCGAAGTCTACGAGCAGTACTTC

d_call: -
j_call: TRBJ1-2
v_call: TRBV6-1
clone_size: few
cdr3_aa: CASTHGGNYGYTF
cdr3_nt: TGTGCCAGCACCCACGGGGGTAACTATGGCTACACCTTC

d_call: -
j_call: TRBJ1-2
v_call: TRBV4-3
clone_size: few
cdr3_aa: CASSVFSDAGGYTF
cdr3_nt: TGCGCCAGCAGCGTTTTCTCCGACGCAGGTGGCTACACCTTC